This T cell receptor (beta chain) was observed in a study of T cells in Graves' hyperthyroidism and ophthalmopathy. CDR3 length: 12 residues. CDR1 is SNHLY and CDR2 is FYNNEI in the germline V gene. V was cut by 6 bases and J by 10 bases, with 13 bases left in between. Ophthalmopathy patients showed a Clinical Activity Score of at least 3, NOSPECS grade of at least 4 and duration under 3 months. Extraction of PBMCs used about 9.2 ml of fresh peripheral blood. Concerning this clonotype: Antigen specificity is unknown. A much larger clone differs from this one at a single base, so this may be a read error.

General observations from the study: Most thyroid clonotypes that were expanded above 0.001 also turned up in blood.

Researchers took RNA transcripts and amplified the TCR beta CDR3 regions from them. An initial round of RT-PCR targeting the TCR CDR3 relied on the HTBI primer set. A single record per CDR3 protein comes from TCRdb applying MiXCR to the multiplex PCR reads. The repertoire includes roughly 250,000 distinct CDR3 sequences, about 20% of them detected once, and 64% sits in the top ten. Sample: blood. This chain uses TRBV2 with TRBJ2-1; D may be TRBD2 (6 bases). The receptor was derived from a man aged 25-45 years with Graves' ophthalmopathy. The CDR3 reads CASRVRRDEQFF. The CDR3 DNA follows: TGTGCCAGCAGAGTCAGGAGGGACGAGCAGTTCTTC.